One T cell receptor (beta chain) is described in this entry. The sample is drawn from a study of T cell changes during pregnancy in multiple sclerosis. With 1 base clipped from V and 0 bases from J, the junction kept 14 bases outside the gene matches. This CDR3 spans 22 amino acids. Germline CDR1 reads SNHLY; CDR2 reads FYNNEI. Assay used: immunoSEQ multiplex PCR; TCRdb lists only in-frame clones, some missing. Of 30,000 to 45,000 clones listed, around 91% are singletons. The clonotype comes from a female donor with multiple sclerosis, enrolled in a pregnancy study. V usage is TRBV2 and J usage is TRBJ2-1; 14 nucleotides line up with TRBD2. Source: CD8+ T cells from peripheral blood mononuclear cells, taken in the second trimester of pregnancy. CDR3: CASSEVNTGTSGSFFSYNEQFF. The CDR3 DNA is TGTGCCAGCAGTGAAGTTAATACCGGGACTAGCGGGAGCTTCTTCTCCTACAATGAGCAGTTCTTC.